These 18 T cell receptor beta chains were sequenced from one sample in a study of T cells in Graves' hyperthyroidism and ophthalmopathy. The TCR beta CDR3 regions underwent amplification using RNA transcripts as the source. Initially, a first-round RT-PCR of the TCR CDR3 employed the HTBI primer set. TCRdb analysed the multiplex PCR reads with MiXCR anew, one entry per CDR3 protein. The table shows 660,000 or so distinct CDR3 sequences, with just under 45% occurring only once. Sequencing was done on a sample of peripheral blood or thyroid tissue (not recorded which). The receptors were gathered from an adult man with Graves' disease, either hyperthyroidism or ophthalmopathy (not recorded which).

This clonotype was recorded at least ten times. The V call is TRBV29-1, the J call TRBJ2-7; 10 bases map to TRBD1. CDR3 length: 13 amino acids. In germline, CDR1 is SQVTM, CDR2 ANQGSEA. V dropped 7 bases and J dropped 3; count of bases not matched to a gene: 6. This CDR3 reads CSGGQGPNYEQYF. CDR3 nucleotides: TGCAGCGGGGGACAGGGGCCCAACTACGAGCAGTACTTC.

To note about this clonotype: One base away lies a much larger clone, so this may be a sequencing read error. The chain couples TRBV7-9 to TRBJ2-5; no firm D call. CDR3 length equals 12 residues. Germline values: CDR1 SEHNR, CDR2 FQNEAQ (reference sequence). The chain's CDR3 is CASEQYQEAQYF. Here the CDR3 DNA reads TGTGCCAGCGAACAGTACCAAGAGGCCCAGTACTTC.

This clonotype turned up a few times. The rearrangement uses TRBV25-1 and TRBJ1-2; D remains ambiguous. V was pared by 6 bases and J by 7 bases, with 15 bases between. The CDR3 extends over 13 amino acids. Germline CDR1 and CDR2: MGHDK and SYGVNS. This CDR3 reads CASSVEPGPGYTF. CDR3 DNA: TGTGCCAGCAGCGTTGAACCGGGCCCTGGCTACACCTTC.

CDR3 protein: CASSLRSRDRGSYEQYF. The CDR3 coding sequence is TGCGCCAGCAGCTTAAGGAGCAGGGACAGGGGGAGCTACGAGCAGTACTTC. The chain is built from TRBV5-1 and TRBJ2-7; 11 bases fit TRBD1. This CDR3 contains 17 residues. CDR1 SGHRS and CDR2 YFSETQ come from the germline V gene. The V gene end was trimmed by 2 bases and the J gene end by 3 bases; junction bases not matched to a gene: 10.

A note on this clonotype: Relative to the germline gene, one junction end is altered; a read error may explain this. This chain links TRBV10-3 with TRBJ1-2, with TRBD1 identical over 9 bases. CDR3 size: 14 residues. CDR1 is ENHRY and CDR2 is SYGVKD in the germline V gene. The CDR3 nucleotides are TGTGCCAGCAGTACCCCCGGGACAGGGAATGGCTACACCTTC. This codes for CASSTPGTGNGYTF.

This clonotype was detected ten times or more. The CDR3 nucleotides read TGTGCCAGCAGACCCGGGTGGGCGGATGGCTACACCTTC. Its protein product is CASRPGWADGYTF. J is TRBJ1-2 and V is TRBV2; D is unresolved. The CDR3 has 13 residues. V was clipped by 6 bases and J by 6 bases, with 14 bases between them. CDR1 is SNHLY and CDR2 is FYNNEI in the germline V gene. Full variable domain (outside the CDR3, taken from reference TRBV2 and TRBJ1-2): EPEVTQTPSHQVTQMGQEVILRCVPISNHLYFYWYRQILGQKVEFLVSFYNNEISEKSEIFDDQFSVERPDGSNFTLKIRSTKLEDSAMYFCASRPGWADGYTFGSGTRLTVV.

The rearrangement uses TRBV7-8 and TRBJ2-5, with D possibly TRBD2 on 6 matching bases. Germline V gene sequence: CDR1 SGHVS, CDR2 FQNEAQ. Trimming shortened V by 5 bases and J by 3 bases, and 19 bases separated the two germline ends. This CDR3 is 16 amino acids long. The CDR3 protein is CASSPSKEGQEETQYF. CDR3 in DNA: TGTGCCAGCAGCCCGTCGAAGGAGGGGCAAGAAGAGACCCAGTACTTC.

This chain connects TRBV29-1 to TRBJ1-1, with a weak D call TRBD1 (6 bases). This CDR3 region has 16 residues. Germline V gene data show CDR1 as SQVTM and CDR2 as ANQGSEA. V lost 0 bases, J lost 5 bases, and 19 bases lay in between. The CDR3 DNA follows: TGCAGCGTTGAAGATGGAACTCGAGGGGGGGCAACTGAAGCTTTCTTT. This sequence encodes CSVEDGTRGGATEAFF. Full variable domain (missing parts from reference TRBV29-1 and TRBJ1-1): SAVISQKPSRDICQRGTSLTIQCQVDSQVTMMFWYRQQPGQSLTLIATANQGSEATYESGFVIDKFPISRPNLTFSTLTVSNMSPEDSSIYLCSVEDGTRGGATEAFFGQGTRLTVV.

The chain combines TRBV5-1 with TRBJ2-2; the match to TRBD2 covers 13 bases. J gave up 6 bases and V 5 bases, and 4 bases lay outside the gene matches. CDR3 length: 15 amino acids. The germline V gene has CDR1 SGHRS and CDR2 YFSETQ. CDR3 residues: CASRRLAGGSGELFF. The CDR3 coding sequence is TGCGCCAGCAGGAGACTAGCGGGAGGATCCGGGGAGCTGTTTTTT. The full variable domain, rest sourced from reference TRBV5-1 and TRBJ2-2, is KAGVTQTPRYLIKTRGQQVTLSCSPISGHRSVSWYQQTPGQGLQFLFEYFSETQRNKGNFPGRFSGRQFSNSRSEMNVSTLELGDSALYLCASRRLAGGSGELFFGEGSRLTVL.

The chain combines TRBV29-1 with TRBJ1-2; 9 bases fit TRBD1. J lost 10 bases, V lost 4 bases, and 7 bases had no gene match. The CDR3 extends over 12 amino acids. The germline V gene has CDR1 SQVTM and CDR2 ANQGSEA. This CDR3 is CSVVRDRADYTF. CDR3 DNA: TGCAGCGTTGTCCGGGACAGGGCAGACTACACCTTC.

The gene calls are TRBV7-9 and TRBJ1-2, with D possibly being TRBD1 (6 bases). The germline V gene encodes CDR1 SEHNR and CDR2 FQNEAQ (reference sequence). Trimming took off 5 bases at V and 2 bases at J, with 18 bases between the two ends. This CDR3 comprises 16 residues. CDR3 sequence reads: CASSAEQGQENYGYTF. CDR3 nucleotide sequence: TGTGCCAGCAGCGCCGAACAGGGTCAGGAGAACTATGGCTACACCTTC.

The rearrangement links TRBV2 to TRBJ2-1, with D tentatively TRBD2 (6 bases). V was trimmed by 4 bases and J by 6 bases, leaving 16 bases between them. The CDR3 contains 15 residues. Germline CDR1 reads SNHLY; CDR2 reads FYNNEI. The CDR3 DNA follows: TGTGCCAGCAGTGGGCCGGGCGGGATAGCCAATGAGCAGTTCTTC. Translated, it gives CASSGPGGIANEQFF.

The chain uses TRBV29-1 and TRBJ1-1; 8 bases align to TRBD1. V dropped 5 bases and J dropped 4; count of bases not matched to a gene: 6. This CDR3 is built from 13 residues. Per the germline V gene, CDR1 is SQVTM and CDR2 is ANQGSEA. CDR3 sequence: CSVTGGFGTEAFF. Here the CDR3 DNA reads TGCAGCGTTACAGGGGGGTTCGGCACTGAAGCTTTCTTT.

The gene calls are TRBV7-3 and TRBJ1-1, with D uncertain. The V and J ends lost 3 bases and 1 base respectively, with 12 bases between them. This CDR3 is built from 15 residues. In germline, CDR1 is SGHTA, CDR2 FQGTGA. CDR3 DNA: TGTGCCAGCAGCTTGGGGAGGGCCGAGAACACTGAAGCTTTCTTT. Translated: CASSLGRAENTEAFF.

The chain has TRBV5-5 and TRBJ2-5; weak D call: TRBD2 (6 bases). Trimming took off 1 base at V and 7 bases at J, with 14 bases between the two ends. Germline assignment: CDR1 SGHKS and CDR2 YYEKEE (reference sequence). The CDR3 contains 14 residues. The CDR3 region is CASSLTAGLATQYF. In DNA form, the CDR3 reads TGTGCCAGCAGCTTGACGGCGGGGTTGGCGACCCAGTACTTC.

This clonotype was recorded once. A much larger clone differs by one base, so this may be a read error. The genes are TRBV19 and TRBJ1-4, with D possibly being TRBD1 (6 bases). Trimming cost V 5 bases and J 4 bases, with 11 bases left between them. CDR1 and CDR2 from the germline V gene are LNHDA and SQIVND (reference sequence). This CDR3 spans 14 amino acids. For the CDR3, the DNA is TGTGCCAGTAGTGCCCGGACAGTTAATGAAAAACTGTTTTTT. It is translated as CASSARTVNEKLFF.

In its sample, this clonotype was seen many times. J is TRBJ1-4 and V is TRBV2; perhaps TRBD1 as D (6 bases). Between the trimmed V and J ends, which lost 4 bases and 5 bases, there was a span of 8 bases. CDR3 size: 13 residues. Per germline, CDR1 SNHLY and CDR2 FYNNEI. The CDR3 reads CASSGGGNEKLFF. In DNA, the CDR3 is TGTGCCAGCAGTGGAGGGGGAAATGAAAAACTGTTTTTT. The entire variable domain, with the rest obtained from reference TRBV2 and TRBJ1-4, is as follows: EPEVTQTPSHQVTQMGQEVILRCVPISNHLYFYWYRQILGQKVEFLVSFYNNEISEKSEIFDDQFSVERPDGSNFTLKIRSTKLEDSAMYFCASSGGGNEKLFFGSGTQLSVL.

This clonotype was seen repeatedly, ten times or more. The chain uses TRBV7-2 and TRBJ1-5; possibly TRBD1 for D (6 bases). The CDR3 consists of 16 residues. Looked up from germline, CDR1 is SGHTA and CDR2 is FQGNSA. The germline V and J ends were trimmed by 1 base and 2 bases, with 12 bases remaining between them. The CDR3: CASSLDGGFGNQPQHF. CDR3 coding DNA: TGTGCCAGCAGCTTAGACGGGGGCTTTGGCAATCAGCCCCAGCATTTT.